Below are 31 T cell receptor beta chains sequenced from a single sample in a study of Ad26.COV2.S vaccination and SARS-CoV-2 variants (dated by TCRdb to the early 2020s). Library method: the immunoSEQ multiplex PCR assay. TCRdb provides this immuneACCESS table in a form limited to in-frame rearrangements. Some clones are lacking; in checked studies, under half of them reflect an unresolved V gene, and why the rest are absent is not known. The sample records around 300,000 clones, 75% to 90% of which are singletons. The ten most abundant clones make up 4.5% to 5.5% of the sample. Sample treatment or condition, as interpreted from the label and publication: about 20 received Ad26.COV2.S at low or high dose, single or two shots; about 5 received placebo; per-sample allocation not given. For vaccine and placebo recipients, repertoires were sequenced using samples collected on day 63 after the first injection.

This sample comprised peripheral blood, obtained in a trial of Ad26.COV2.S vaccine versus placebo. The receptors shown here come from a person aged 18-65 years who received the Ad26.COV2.S COVID-19 vaccine or a placebo.

V and J are TRBV10-3 and TRBJ1-5, with D possibly TRBD1 on 5 matching bases. Deletions cut 1 base from V and 4 bases from J, with 8 bases between. CDR3 length: 14 residues. Germline V gives CDR1 ENHRY, CDR2 SYGVKD. The CDR3 here is CAISEWGENQPQHF. Written as DNA, the CDR3 is TGTGCCATCAGTGAGTGGGGGGAAAATCAGCCCCAGCATTTT.

This chain joins TRBV5-6 and TRBJ1-2, with D possibly being TRBD1 (5 bases). The germline V and J ends were trimmed by 0 bases and 4 bases, with 10 bases remaining between them. CDR1 is SGHDT, CDR2 YYEEEE, per germline. The CDR3 consists of 14 residues. CDR3 residues: CASSLGGSIYGYTF. DNA of the CDR3: TGTGCCAGCAGCTTGGGGGGCTCAATCTATGGCTACACCTTC.

V usage is TRBV2 and J usage is TRBJ2-7; 11 nucleotides line up with TRBD2. V shed 6 bases, J shed 2 bases, and the junction held 6 bases outside the gene matches. In germline, CDR1 is SNHLY, CDR2 FYNNEI. This CDR3 has 15 amino acids. Written as DNA, the CDR3 is TGTGCCAGCAGAGGCCGACTAGCGGGACCCTACGAGCAGTACGTC. It encodes CASRGRLAGPYEQYV.

The chain recombines TRBV2 with TRBJ2-1; TRBD2 aligns across 7 bases. Germline V gene data show CDR1 as SNHLY and CDR2 as FYNNEI. The CDR3 is 14 amino acids. Unmatched junction bases numbered 5, after V lost 4 bases and J lost 5 bases. CDR3 protein: CASSGASGNNEQFF. CDR3 nucleotides: TGTGCCAGCAGTGGGGCTAGCGGTAACAATGAGCAGTTCTTC.

The CDR3, as DNA: TGTGCCAGTAGGGGGTCCCGGACCTCGGGCACTGAAGCTTTCTTT. It is translated as CASRGSRTSGTEAFF. The V and J genes are TRBV19 and TRBJ1-1; no definite D call. CDR1 and CDR2 (germline): LNHDA, SQIVND (reference sequence). Deletions cut 6 bases from V and 4 bases from J, with 18 bases between. This CDR3 comprises 15 residues.

The chain carries TRBV19 and TRBJ1-5; TRBD1 agrees at 8 bases. With 4 bases clipped from V and 0 bases from J, the junction kept 14 bases outside the gene matches. The CDR3 runs 19 residues. The germline V gene encodes CDR1 LNHDA and CDR2 SQIVND (reference sequence). In DNA, the CDR3 is TGTGCCAGTAGTACAAAGACAGGGGCGCTTTTAAATAGCAATCAGCCCCAGCATTTT. Its protein product is CASSTKTGALLNSNQPQHF. The full variable domain, with the rest looked up from reference TRBV19 and TRBJ1-5, is DGGITQSPKYLFRKEGQNVTLSCEQNLNHDAMYWYRQDPGQGLRLIYYSQIVNDFQKGDIAEGYSVSREKKESFPLTVTSAQKNPTAFYLCASSTKTGALLNSNQPQHFGDGTRLSIL.

CDR3 loop: CASSQDLDRPDTDTQYF. As DNA, the CDR3 is TGTGCCAGCAGCCAAGATCTTGATAGACCCGACACAGATACGCAGTATTTT. The rearrangement links TRBV3-1 (or the pseudogene TRBV3-2) to TRBJ2-3; D is unresolved. The V gene's germline CDR1 is LGHDT and CDR2 YNNKEL (reference sequence). With 0 bases removed from V and 2 bases from J, the gap between germline ends came to 15 bases. CDR3 length equals 17 residues.

The sample holds a few counts of this clone. V and J are TRBV12-5 and TRBJ1-6; no clear D. In germline, CDR1 is LGHNT, CDR2 FRNRAP. This CDR3 contains 13 residues. The V end lost 0 bases, the J end lost 10 bases, and 7 bases lay between the germline ends. CDR3 region: CASGLVVESPLHF. DNA for the CDR3: TGTGCTAGTGGTTTGGTAGTGGAGTCACCCCTCCACTTT.

The CDR3 DNA reads TGTGCCAGCGGGCAGGAGGTGGAGACCCAGTACTTC. Translating gives CASGQEVETQYF. V usage is TRBV6-5 and J usage is TRBJ2-5, with a tentative D call TRBD2 (5 bases). Trimming stripped 8 bases from V and 5 bases from J, with 12 bases between. This CDR3 is 12 amino acids long. The germline gives CDR1 MNHEY, CDR2 SVGAGI.

This clone came up a few times. This chain connects TRBV27 to TRBJ2-2, with TRBD2 matching 9 bases. CDR3 length: 13 residues. Losses at the gene ends were 5 bases for V and 7 bases for J; bases not matched to a gene: 2. Germline-derived CDR1 and CDR2 are MNHEY and SMNVEV (reference sequence). CDR3 loop: CASSPAGGGELFF. CDR3 DNA: TGTGCCAGCAGTCCAGCGGGGGGCGGGGAGCTGTTTTTT.

V usage is TRBV7-8 and J usage is TRBJ1-6; D call uncertain. Deletions cut 5 bases from V and 9 bases from J, with 11 bases between. Per the germline V gene, CDR1 is SGHVS and CDR2 is FQNEAQ. The CDR3 runs 13 residues. CDR3 DNA: TGTGCCAGCAGCCCGGACCCTGGTTCACCCCTCCACTTT. It encodes CASSPDPGSPLHF.

The rearrangement links TRBV6-5 to TRBJ1-1; the D gene is possibly TRBD1 (5 bases). Trimming took off 7 bases at V and 2 bases at J, with 11 bases between the two ends. The germline V gene has CDR1 MNHEY and CDR2 SVGAGI. The CDR3 is 13 amino acids. CDR3 DNA sequence: TGTGCCAGCAAGGCAGGGCCAAACACTGAAGCTTTCTTT. Its protein is CASKAGPNTEAFF.

The chain uses TRBV18 and TRBJ1-5; D not resolved. The CDR3 is made up of 15 amino acids. Germline CDR1 is KGHSH and CDR2 is LQKENI. Deletions cut 2 bases from V and 0 bases from J, with 8 bases between. The CDR3 coding sequence is TGTGCCAGCTCACCAAGTTCATATAGCAATCAGCCCCAGCATTTT. This translates into CASSPSSYSNQPQHF.

This clone appeared a single time. The gene calls are TRBV27 and TRBJ2-3, with D maybe TRBD1 (7 bases). Trimming left V 6 bases short and J 7 bases short, with 11 bases between. The CDR3 length is 12 residues. CDR1 is MNHEY and CDR2 is SMNVEV in the germline V gene (reference sequence). The CDR3 DNA reads as TGTGCCAGCAGGGGGGGACAGTATACGCAGTATTTT. It translates to CASRGGQYTQYF.

The rearrangement links TRBV7-6 to TRBJ1-5; 10 bases line up with TRBD1. V lost 0 bases, J lost 12 bases, and 8 bases stayed unmatched. The germline V gene has CDR1 SGHVS and CDR2 FNYEAQ. This CDR3 region has 15 residues. The CDR3 bases are TGTGCCAGCAGCTTAGCGGCCGGGACAGGGGCGCTCCAGCATTTT. This encodes CASSLAAGTGALQHF.

V gene TRBV27 combines with J gene TRBJ2-1; TRBD1 is a possible D gene (6 bases). CDR1 is MNHEY and CDR2 is SMNVEV in the germline V gene (reference sequence). Trimming cost V 3 bases and J 5 bases, with 17 bases left between them. There are 16 residues in the CDR3. CDR3 sequence: CASSFLSAGVHNEQFF. DNA for the CDR3: TGTGCCAGCAGTTTTTTATCGGCAGGGGTTCACAATGAGCAGTTCTTC.

This chain links TRBV19 with TRBJ2-3, with 9 bases fitting TRBD2. V was clipped by 9 bases and J by 1 base; unmatched bases: 2. The CDR3 runs to 13 residues. Germline V gene data show CDR1 as LNHDA and CDR2 as SQIVND (reference sequence). The CDR3 DNA follows: TGTGCCAGCAGGACTAGCGGCACAGATACGCAGTATTTT. It yields the protein CASRTSGTDTQYF.

The CDR3 loop is CASSKQVLNTEAFF. CDR3 nucleotide sequence: TGTGCCAGCAGCAAACAGGTCCTAAACACTGAAGCTTTCTTT. The V call is TRBV3-1 (or the pseudogene TRBV3-2), the J call TRBJ1-1, with a possible D match to TRBD1 (5 bases). This CDR3 has 14 amino acids. The germline CDR1 and CDR2 sequences are LGHDT and YNNKEL (reference sequence). Trimming removed 5 bases from V and 2 bases from J, with 12 bases in between.

V is TRBV4-1 and J is TRBJ1-2; 7 nucleotides match TRBD1. This CDR3 has 15 residues. CDR1 is MGHRA, CDR2 YSYEKL, per germline. The V gene end was trimmed by 0 bases and the J gene end by 4 bases; junction bases not matched to a gene: 5. The chain's CDR3 is CASSQDLPGGYGYTF. The CDR3 DNA is TGCGCCAGCAGCCAAGATCTCCCAGGGGGCTATGGCTACACCTTC.

The CDR3 DNA reads as TGTGCCAGCAGAAACCGCCGGGAAACCGGGGAGCTGTTTTTT. It is translated as CASRNRRETGELFF. J is TRBJ2-2 and V is TRBV6-5, with D possibly TRBD2 on 5 matching bases. V was trimmed by 6 bases and J by 5 bases, leaving 13 bases between them. CDR1 is MNHEY and CDR2 is SVGAGI in the germline V gene. CDR3 length: 14 amino acids.

The chain links TRBV19 to TRBJ1-1; D is unresolved. V gave up 8 bases and J gave up 4 bases, with 8 bases separating them. The germline CDR1 and CDR2 sequences are LNHDA and SQIVND (reference sequence). CDR3 size: 11 residues. The CDR3 DNA sequence: TGTGCCAGTGTGCGAGGCACTGAAGCTTTCTTT. It codes for CASVRGTEAFF.

The chain is built from TRBV6-1 and TRBJ2-3; TRBD2 aligns across 8 bases. CDR3 length: 17 amino acids. CDR1 is MNHNS and CDR2 is SASEGT in the germline V gene. V shed 1 base and J 2 bases; nucleotides not matched to a gene: 8. The DNA of the CDR3 is TGTGCCAGCAGTGAAGTTAAGGCTAGCGGGTACACAGATACGCAGTATTTT. This sequence encodes CASSEVKASGYTDTQYF.

The rearrangement links TRBV7-8 to TRBJ2-3; D might be TRBD1 or TRBD2, each matching 5 bases. The CDR3 is 15 amino acids. Germline CDR1 SGHVS, CDR2 FQNEAQ. V lost 10 bases and J 0 bases, leaving 17 bases between the germline ends. CDR3 DNA sequence: TGTGCCATCTCGGGGCGCGGCATTAGCACAGATACGCAGTATTTT. Amino acid sequence: CAISGRGISTDTQYF.

J is TRBJ1-5 and V is TRBV27; D uncertain. CDR3 length: 14 residues. Trimming left V 6 bases short and J 6 bases short, with 15 bases between. CDR1 MNHEY and CDR2 SMNVEV come from the germline V gene (reference sequence). CDR3 sequence (DNA): TGTGCCAGCAGCCACGCGGGGTCGGGTCAGCCCCAGCATTTT. Translation: CASSHAGSGQPQHF.

This clone turned up a few times. V usage is TRBV6-5 and J usage is TRBJ1-4; tentative D call: TRBD1 (6 bases). This CDR3 has 16 amino acids. Deletions cut 4 bases from V and 7 bases from J, with 19 bases between. Germline V CDR1 and CDR2: MNHEY, SVGAGI. This chain's CDR3 is CASSSGTPPGSEKLFF. As DNA, the CDR3 is TGTGCCAGCAGTTCCGGGACACCCCCGGGGAGTGAAAAACTGTTTTTT.

The chain combines TRBV9 with TRBJ1-1; 7 positions agree with TRBD1. The CDR3 extends over 13 amino acids. Germline V gives CDR1 SGDLS, CDR2 YYNGEE. J gave up 8 bases and V 4 bases, and 8 bases lay outside the gene matches. The CDR3 loop reads CASSYIGTEEAFF. The CDR3, as DNA: TGTGCCAGCAGCTACATCGGGACAGAAGAAGCTTTCTTT. Full variable domain (outside the CDR3, taken from reference TRBV9 and TRBJ1-1): DSGVTQTPKHLITATGQRVTLRCSPRSGDLSVYWYQQSLDQGLQFLIQYYNGEERAKGNILERFSAQQFPDLHSELNLSSLELGDSALYFCASSYIGTEEAFFGQGTRLTVV.

This chain uses TRBV7-9 with TRBJ2-5, with 11 bases lining up with TRBD2. Germline V gene sequence: CDR1 SEHNR, CDR2 FQNEAQ (reference sequence). The V and J ends lost 8 bases and 5 bases, in that order; junction bases with no gene match: 1. This CDR3 has 12 amino acids. DNA for the CDR3: TGTGCCAGCGCTAGCGGGAGGGAGACCCAGTACTTC. Protein sequence: CASASGRETQYF.

The rearrangement uses TRBV3-1 (or the pseudogene TRBV3-2) and TRBJ1-5; D call uncertain. The CDR3 runs 14 residues. Germline CDR1 reads LGHDT; CDR2 reads YNNKEL (reference sequence). The germline V and J ends were trimmed by 1 base and 4 bases, with 8 bases remaining between them. CDR3 amino acids: CASSQVSGNQPQHF. CDR3 DNA sequence: TGTGCCAGCAGCCAAGTATCGGGGAATCAGCCCCAGCATTTT.

This clone appeared a single time. The CDR3 DNA follows: TGTGCCAGCAGCGTAGGAGGGACAGACTATGGCTACACCTTC. Protein product: CASSVGGTDYGYTF. The genes are TRBV9 and TRBJ1-2, with 7 bases identical to TRBD1. The V segment lost 0 bases and the J segment 3 bases; nucleotides outside the gene matches: 2. The CDR3 loop spans 14 amino acids. The germline CDR1 and CDR2 sequences are SGDLS and YYNGEE.

This chain uses TRBV20-1 with TRBJ1-2; D gene unclear. This CDR3 has 11 residues. CDR1 and CDR2 (germline): DFQATT, SNEGSKA (reference sequence). The V gene lost 6 bases and the J gene lost 4 bases, with 9 bases spanning the gap. The CDR3 loop reads CSAPSSYGYTF. DNA of the CDR3: TGCAGTGCCCCAAGCTCCTATGGCTACACCTTC.

The gene calls are TRBV4-1 and TRBJ1-1; D remains ambiguous. Germline CDR1 and CDR2: MGHRA and YSYEKL. The CDR3 is 18 amino acids. Between the trimmed V and J ends, which lost 2 bases and 5 bases, there was a span of 24 bases. The CDR3 DNA sequence: TGCGCCAGCAGCCAACCTCCCTTCGACATCCCCCTGAGGACTGAAGCTTTCTTT. Residues: CASSQPPFDIPLRTEAFF.